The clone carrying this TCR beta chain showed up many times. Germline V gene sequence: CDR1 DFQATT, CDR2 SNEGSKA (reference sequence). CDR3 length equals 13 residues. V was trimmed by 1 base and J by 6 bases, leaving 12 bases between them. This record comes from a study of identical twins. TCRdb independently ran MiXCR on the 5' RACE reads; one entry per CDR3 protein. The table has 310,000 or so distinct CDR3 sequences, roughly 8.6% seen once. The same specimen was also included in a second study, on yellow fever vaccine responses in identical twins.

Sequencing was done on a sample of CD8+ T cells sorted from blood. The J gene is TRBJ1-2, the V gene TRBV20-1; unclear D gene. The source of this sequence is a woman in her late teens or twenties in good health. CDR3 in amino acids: CSARVSGSNGYTF. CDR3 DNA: TGCAGTGCTAGAGTTTCGGGGAGCAATGGCTACACCTTC.